The rows below give T cell receptor beta chains drawn from one sample of a study of T cells after yellow fever vaccination. TCRdb fed the 5' RACE reads into MiXCR, producing one record per CDR3 protein. The table lists just under 600,000 distinct CDR3 sequences, roughly 14% of them singletons. The starting material was PBMCs, obtained on the day of the yellow fever booster vaccination. Every receptor here comes from a man younger than 40 who received the YFV17D yellow fever vaccine. Both conserved end residues are part of each CDR3. A D gene is named only where the DNA matches it firmly. Only part of the rows carry a size: once, few, many, or a class if the clone is expanded.

>-|TRBJ2-5|TRBV7-9|-
TGTGCCATAGAACAGGAGACCCAGTACTTC
CAIEQETQYF
>TRBD2|TRBJ2-7|TRBV20-1|-
TGCAGTGCTAGAGTGGGACTAGCGGGAGGCGGGGAGCAGTACTTC
CSARVGLAGGGEQYF
>TRBD1|TRBJ2-1|TRBV15|-
TGTGCCACCAGCAGCCCCAGGGGGCACTACAATGAGCAGTTCTTC
CATSSPRGHYNEQFF
>TRBD2|TRBJ2-1|TRBV20-1|-
TGCAGTGCCCCACATAGCGGGAGTGGCGCCTACAATGAGCAGTTCTTC
CSAPHSGSGAYNEQFF
>-|TRBJ2-7|TRBV27|-
TGTGCCAGCAGTTTATCGTGGTCAAGGAGCTCCTACGAGCAGTACTTC
CASSLSWSRSSYEQYF
>-|TRBJ2-7|TRBV5-1|few
TGCGCCAGCAGCGACCCAGACTGGAGATACGAGCAGTACTTC
CASSDPDWRYEQYF
>TRBD2|TRBJ2-1|TRBV29-1|-
TGCAGCGTTTCCCAATGGGGCGGGAGCTCCTACAATGAGCAGTTCTTC
CSVSQWGGSSYNEQFF
>-|TRBJ2-1|TRBV5-1|few
TGCGCCAGCACCGAAGGGACTGGCACCTACAATGAGCAGTTCTTC
CASTEGTGTYNEQFF
>-|TRBJ1-2|TRBV10-3|-
TGTGCCATCACCCGAGGGGCCGGGGGAAACTATGGCTACACCTTC
CAITRGAGGNYGYTF
>TRBD2|TRBJ2-3|TRBV9|-
TGTGCCAGCAGCGTAGCGGGGGGAGATACGCAGTATTTT
CASSVAGGDTQYF
>-|TRBJ2-3|TRBV27|few
TGTGCCAGCAGTGGCACCGGACTAACTGTAGAGCAGTATTTT
CASSGTGLTVEQYF
>TRBD1|TRBJ2-3|TRBV5-1|-
TGCGCCAGCAGCTTGAGGACAGGGTACACAGATACGCAGTATTTT
CASSLRTGYTDTQYF
>-|TRBJ1-2|TRBV20-1|few
TGCAGTGCTAGTGACGGGGGCGCATATGGCTACACCTTC
CSASDGGAYGYTF
>-|TRBJ2-2|TRBV15|-
TGTGCCACCAGTGTGACCGGGGAGCTGTTTTTT
CATSVTGELFF
>-|TRBJ2-3|TRBV12-3/TRBV12-4|-
TGTGCCAGCAGCCCTGGAGTTAGGGACACAGATACGCAGTATTTT
CASSPGVRDTDTQYF
>-|TRBJ2-5|TRBV4-3|few
TGCGCCAGCAGCCAAGATCTTGCGGGCCGGCAGACCCAGTACTTC
CASSQDLAGRQTQYF
>-|TRBJ2-1|TRBV18|-
TGTGCCAGCTCACCACCGCCGATCAACAATGAGCAGTTCTTC
CASSPPPINNEQFF
>TRBD1|TRBJ2-3|TRBV12-3/TRBV12-4|few
TGTGCCAGCAGTTGGGACAGGATTACAGATACGCAGTATTTT
CASSWDRITDTQYF
>TRBD2|TRBJ2-7|TRBV6-1|many
TGTGCCAGCAGCTCCACTAGCGGGTTTTACGAGCAGTACTTC
CASSSTSGFYEQYF
>TRBD1|TRBJ2-7|TRBV7-2|many
TGTGCCAGCAGCAACAGGGGCGAGCAGTACTTC
CASSNRGEQYF
>TRBD2|TRBJ2-1|TRBV7-2|many
TGTGCCAGCAGCTGGACTAGCGCCCCTGAGGATGAGCAGTTCTTC
CASSWTSAPEDEQFF
>-|TRBJ1-2|TRBV12-3/TRBV12-4|-
TGTGCCAGCACCCCCGGGGGGCAACGGGGTGGCTACACCTTC
CASTPGGQRGGYTF
>-|TRBJ1-6|TRBV3-1|few
TGTGCCAGCAGCCAAGGGCGAGGAGGGCTTTCACCCCTCCACTTT
CASSQGRGGLSPLHF
>TRBD1|TRBJ2-3|TRBV20-1|few
TGCAGTGCTAGTACGAGGACAGGTCCGGAGGGCACAGATACGCAGTATTTT
CSASTRTGPEGTDTQYF
>-|TRBJ2-7|TRBV10-3|few
TGTGCCATCAGACGAGGGGGGAGCTCCTACGAGCAGTACTTC
CAIRRGGSSYEQYF
>-|TRBJ2-5|TRBV4-2|few
TGTGCCAGCAGCCAAGTCGCGGGGGAGACCCAGTACTTC
CASSQVAGETQYF
>-|TRBJ1-2|TRBV15|-
TGTGCCACCAGCCCAACGGGCGGGGCGCGGTATGGCTACACCTTC
CATSPTGGARYGYTF
>-|TRBJ2-1|TRBV6-1|-
TGTGCCAGCAGTACCGGGGGCGTTGGCACCTACAATGAGCAGTTCTTC
CASSTGGVGTYNEQFF
>-|TRBJ2-3|TRBV15|-
TGTGCCACTAGAAGAGGGGGAGCGCGCACAGATACGCAGTATTTT
CATRRGGARTDTQYF
>-|TRBJ2-1|TRBV19|few
TGTGCCAGTAGTATGCGGGGGCGAGGTGCGAACAATGAGCAGTTCTTC
CASSMRGRGANNEQFF
>-|TRBJ2-1|TRBV5-1|few
TGCGCCAGCAGCCTCTCTCCGGGGGAAGCCCACTATGAGCAGTTCTTC
CASSLSPGEAHYEQFF
>-|TRBJ2-4|TRBV20-1|few
TGCAGTGCCGCACTTTGGGCGGGCATTCAGTACTTC
CSAALWAGIQYF
>-|TRBJ2-2|TRBV5-1|-
TGCGCCAGCAGCATTGGCGACACCGGGGAGCTGTTTTTT
CASSIGDTGELFF
>-|TRBJ2-6|TRBV12-3/TRBV12-4|few
TGTGCCAGCAGCCTCTGGTCGACAGCCTCTGGGGCCAACGTCCTGACTTTC
CASSLWSTASGANVLTF
>-|TRBJ2-1|TRBV21-1|few
TGTGCCAGCAGCAAAGGGGGACAGAAGAAATCGGAAGCCCCACCGCAGGATGAGCAGTTCTTC
CASSKGGQKKSEAPPQDEQFF
>TRBD1|TRBJ1-2|TRBV6-1|few
TGTGCCAGCAGTGGAGCCACGGGACAGGGGGTTGACTATGGCTACACCTTC
CASSGATGQGVDYGYTF
>TRBD1|TRBJ1-5|TRBV4-3|-
TGCGCCAGCAGCCTAACGACAGGGAATAATCAGCCCCAGCATTTT
CASSLTTGNNQPQHF
>TRBD2|TRBJ2-1|TRBV6-2/TRBV6-3|many
TGTGCCAGCAGCGGATTCGGGACTAGCGGGCTTAACAATGAGCAGTTCTTC
CASSGFGTSGLNNEQFF
>TRBD1|TRBJ1-1|TRBV27|few
TGTGCCAGCAGTTTAATCAGGGGGCGGGAAGCTTTCTTT
CASSLIRGREAFF
>-|TRBJ2-7|TRBV20-1|-
TGCAGTGCTAATCGCGGTGGGGAGAGGTACGAGCAGTACTTC
CSANRGGERYEQYF
>TRBD2|TRBJ2-3|TRBV5-1|-
TGCGCCAGTCTTGCTAGCGGGAGGACAGATACGCAGTATTTT
CASLASGRTDTQYF
>-|TRBJ2-6|TRBV5-1|-
TGCGCCAGCAGCTTGGGTGGGACGAACTCTGGGGCCAACGTCCTGACTTTC
CASSLGGTNSGANVLTF
>-|TRBJ2-1|TRBV12-3/TRBV12-4|-
TGTGCCAGCAGAGAAAGCGGCGGCTCCTACAATGAGCAGTTCTTC
CASRESGGSYNEQFF
>TRBD1|TRBJ2-2|TRBV7-2|many
TGTGCCAGCAGCTTAACAGGGGGCACCGGGGAGCTGTTTTTT
CASSLTGGTGELFF
>-|TRBJ1-1|TRBV20-1|-
TGCAGTGCTAGGGCGGATTTGTACACTGAAGCTTTCTTT
CSARADLYTEAFF
>-|TRBJ2-5|TRBV29-1|-
TGCAGCGTCGCCATTAGTGGCGTAGAGACCCAGTACTTC
CSVAISGVETQYF
>-|TRBJ2-1|TRBV19|-
TGTGCCAGTAGTAACACAGGGTTCTTCTCGAATGAGCAGTTCTTC
CASSNTGFFSNEQFF
>-|TRBJ2-1|TRBV5-1|many
TGCGCCAGCAGTCTTGGACAGCCCTACAATGAGCAGTTCTTC
CASSLGQPYNEQFF
>TRBD2|TRBJ2-5|TRBV20-1|few
TGCAGTGCTAGCCGGCGGGAGTGGGGAGAGACCCAGTACTTC
CSASRREWGETQYF
>-|TRBJ1-1|TRBV7-9|few
TGTGCCAGCAGCTCCGGATCGGGGATGAACACTGAAGCTTTCTTT
CASSSGSGMNTEAFF
>-|TRBJ1-5|TRBV20-1|-
TGCAGTGCTACCCCGGGCAGGGCCAGCAATCAGCCCCAGCATTTT
CSATPGRASNQPQHF
>TRBD2|TRBJ2-5|TRBV27|few
TGTGCCAGCAGTTCGGGACTAGCCACCCAGTACTTC
CASSSGLATQYF
>-|TRBJ1-1|TRBV20-1|-
TGCAGTGCTAGAGGGCAGGGTGGGTGGACTGAAGCTTTCTTT
CSARGQGGWTEAFF
>-|TRBJ2-1|TRBV29-1|few
TGCAGCGTTGAACGGCTAGACGATGAGCAGTTCTTC
CSVERLDDEQFF
>-|TRBJ2-7|TRBV19|-
TGTGCCAGTACTACGCAGGGGTCCTACGAGCAGTACTTC
CASTTQGSYEQYF